The clone carrying this T cell receptor beta chain was observed many times. Its antigen is not known. This specimen belongs to a study of regulatory T cells in long-lasting Graves disease. Study outcomes and limitations: Persistent Graves' patients showed less TCR diversity than newly diagnosed ones.

In building TCR beta libraries, iRepertoire HTBI primers were used together with Arm-PCR of CDR3 regions. TCRdb reprocessed the multiplex PCR reads with MiXCR, giving one entry per CDR3 protein. The profile covers about 450,000 distinct CDR3 sequences, with roughly 15% appearing a single time and approximately 12% taken by the ten largest. Specified time point: newly diagnosed GD, antithyroid drugs for less than 3 months. PBMCs were the source of the RNA used for TCR sequencing. This same sample was also part of a study on T cells in Graves' hyperthyroidism and ophthalmopathy. That paper states: Those patients with uncontrolled infection, other autoimmune disease, pregnancy or lactation were excluded.

Sequencing was performed on peripheral blood mononuclear cells (PBMCs), taken at new diagnosis, from a patient treated with antithyroid drugs. The TCR sequence derives from a woman aged 25-40 years with Graves disease.

The CDR3, as DNA: TGTGCCAGCAGCCAAGTGAACAGCGAAAATGAAAAACTGTTTTTT. This translates into CASSQVNSENEKLFF. The chain joins TRBV4-2 to TRBJ1-4; D unresolved. Germline-derived CDR1 and CDR2 are LGHNA and YNFKEQ. This CDR3 has 15 amino acids. V was shortened by 1 base and J by 5 bases, with 11 bases between the two germline ends.